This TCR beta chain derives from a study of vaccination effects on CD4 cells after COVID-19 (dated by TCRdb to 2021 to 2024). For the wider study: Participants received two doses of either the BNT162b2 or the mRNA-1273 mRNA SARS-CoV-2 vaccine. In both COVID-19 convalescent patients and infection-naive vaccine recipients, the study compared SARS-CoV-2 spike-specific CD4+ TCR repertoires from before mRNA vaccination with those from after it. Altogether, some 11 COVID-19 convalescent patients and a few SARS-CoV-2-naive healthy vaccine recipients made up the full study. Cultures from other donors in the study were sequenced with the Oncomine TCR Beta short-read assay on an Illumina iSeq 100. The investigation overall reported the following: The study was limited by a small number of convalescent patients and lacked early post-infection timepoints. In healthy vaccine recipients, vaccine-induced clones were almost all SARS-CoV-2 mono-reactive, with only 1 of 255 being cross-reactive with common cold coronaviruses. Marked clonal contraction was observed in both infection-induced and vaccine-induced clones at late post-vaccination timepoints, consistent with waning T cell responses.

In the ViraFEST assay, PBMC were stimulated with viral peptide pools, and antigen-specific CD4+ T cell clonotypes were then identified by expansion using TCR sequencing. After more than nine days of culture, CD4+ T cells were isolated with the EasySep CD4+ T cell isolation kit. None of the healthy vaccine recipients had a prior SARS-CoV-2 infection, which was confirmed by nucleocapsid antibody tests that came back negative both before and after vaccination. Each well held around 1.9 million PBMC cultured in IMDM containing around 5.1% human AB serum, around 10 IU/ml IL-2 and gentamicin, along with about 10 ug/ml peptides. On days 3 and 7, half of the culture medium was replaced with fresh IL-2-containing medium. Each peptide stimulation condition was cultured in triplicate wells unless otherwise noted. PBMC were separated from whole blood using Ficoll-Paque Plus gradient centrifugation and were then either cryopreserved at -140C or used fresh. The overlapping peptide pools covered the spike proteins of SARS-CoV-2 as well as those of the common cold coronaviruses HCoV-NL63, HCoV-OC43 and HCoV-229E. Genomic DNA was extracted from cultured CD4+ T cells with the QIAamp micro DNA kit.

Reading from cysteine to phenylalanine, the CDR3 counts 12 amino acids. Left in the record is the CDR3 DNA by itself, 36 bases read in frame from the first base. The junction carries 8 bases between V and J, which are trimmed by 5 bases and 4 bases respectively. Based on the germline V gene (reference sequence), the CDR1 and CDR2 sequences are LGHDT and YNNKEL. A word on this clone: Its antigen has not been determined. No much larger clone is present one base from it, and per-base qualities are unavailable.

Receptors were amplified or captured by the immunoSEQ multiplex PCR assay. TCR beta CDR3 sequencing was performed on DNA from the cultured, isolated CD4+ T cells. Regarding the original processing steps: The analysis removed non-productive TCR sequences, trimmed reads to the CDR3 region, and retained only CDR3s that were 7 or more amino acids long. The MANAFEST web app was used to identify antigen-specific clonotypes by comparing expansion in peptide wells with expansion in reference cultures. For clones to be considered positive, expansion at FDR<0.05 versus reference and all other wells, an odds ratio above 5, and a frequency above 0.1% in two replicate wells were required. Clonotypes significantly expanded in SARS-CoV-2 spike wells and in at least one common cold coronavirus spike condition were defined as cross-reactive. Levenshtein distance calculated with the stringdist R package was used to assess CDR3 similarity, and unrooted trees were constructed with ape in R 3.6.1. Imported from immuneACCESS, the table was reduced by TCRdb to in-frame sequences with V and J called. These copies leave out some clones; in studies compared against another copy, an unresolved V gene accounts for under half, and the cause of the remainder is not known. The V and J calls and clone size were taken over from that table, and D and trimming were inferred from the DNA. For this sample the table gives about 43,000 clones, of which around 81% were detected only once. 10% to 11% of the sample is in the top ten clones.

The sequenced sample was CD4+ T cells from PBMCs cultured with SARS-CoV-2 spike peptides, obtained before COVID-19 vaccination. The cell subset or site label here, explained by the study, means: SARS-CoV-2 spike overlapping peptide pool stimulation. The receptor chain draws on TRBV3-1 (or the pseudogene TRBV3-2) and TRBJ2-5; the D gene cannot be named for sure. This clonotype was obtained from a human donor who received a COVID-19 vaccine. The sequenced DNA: TGTGCCAGCAGCAGAAACAGAGAGACCCAGTACTTC. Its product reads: CASSRNRETQYF.